The 3 T cell receptor beta chains below all came from one sample that was sequenced in a study of CD8 T cells in Susac syndrome. The RNA input was 0.5 to 1 ug, and it was reverse transcribed with random hexamers. One entry per CDR3 protein, called by TCRdb with MiXCR from the immunoSEQ multiplex PCR reads. This table has about 130,000 distinct CDR3 sequences, around nine tenths appearing once. Sequenced input: CD8+ T cells from PBMCs. These receptors were collected from a human donor with multiple sclerosis.

The CDR3 DNA reads as TGTGCCACCAGTGATCCCGGTTTTGAGCCAGCTTTCTTT. Amino acids: CATSDPGFEPAFF. The chain links TRBV24-1 to TRBJ1-1; D uncertain. V was shortened by 3 bases and J by 10 bases, with 14 bases between the two germline ends. Germline CDR1 and CDR2: KGHDR and SFDVKD. This CDR3 is built from 13 residues.

The chain couples TRBV13 to TRBJ2-4; D remains unclear. The V end lost 6 bases, the J end lost 7 bases, and 19 bases lay between the germline ends. The CDR3 totals 15 residues. The germline CDR1 and CDR2 sequences are PRHDT and FYEKMQ (reference sequence). The CDR3: CASSEGTAASNIQYF. The CDR3 DNA reads as TGTGCCAGCAGTGAAGGAACGGCTGCCTCTAACATTCAGTACTTC.

This sequence joins TRBV7-8 and TRBJ1-4, with 9 bases fitting TRBD1. Germline V gene sequence: CDR1 SGHVS, CDR2 FQNEAQ. V was clipped by 6 bases and J by 5 bases; unmatched bases: 4. This CDR3 is built from 14 residues. CDR3 sequence (DNA): TGTGCCAGCAGTTCCGGGACAGGGAATGAAAAACTGTTTTTT. Translated, it gives CASSSGTGNEKLFF.